A selection of T cell receptor beta chains follows, all from one sample in a study of OX40 agonist ivuxolimab in advanced cancers. Only in-frame clones appear in the TCRdb table, and some are missing; sequencing was by immunoSEQ multiplex PCR. The sample carries about 80,000 clones, about nine tenths recorded once. Sequenced material: CD4+ or CD8+ T cells sorted from blood, taken in a trial of the OX40 agonist ivuxolimab. The source is an adult with an advanced solid tumor such as melanoma, head and neck, liver or kidney cancer. The CDR3 runs from the conserved cysteine through the conserved F or W. The order of the fields is J gene, V gene, clone size, D gene, CDR3 protein, CDR3 DNA. The D gene is left open where the match is weak. Some rows mark clone size as missing; the rest say once, few, many or name a class of expanded clone.

J: TRBJ2-1; V: TRBV29-1; size: -; D: TRBD1; CDR3: CSAGDSYNEQFF; DNA: TGCAGCGCAGGGGACAGTTACAATGAGCAGTTCTTC
J: TRBJ2-3; V: TRBV30; size: once; D: TRBD2; CDR3: CAWGRGDTQYF; DNA: TGTGCCTGGGGGCGGGGGGATACGCAGTATTTT
J: TRBJ1-5; V: TRBV27; size: -; D: -; CDR3: CASSPQSTGRNQPQHF; DNA: TGTGCCAGCAGTCCGCAATCCACAGGCCGCAATCAGCCCCAGCATTTT
J: TRBJ2-7; V: TRBV28; size: -; D: -; CDR3: CASSPSDILQSYEQYF; DNA: TGTGCCAGCAGTCCCTCTGACATCCTGCAATCCTACGAGCAGTACTTC
J: TRBJ1-5; V: TRBV18; size: -; D: -; CDR3: CASSPVPERPGTNSNQPQHF; DNA: TGTGCCAGCTCACCAGTCCCAGAGCGTCCGGGCACCAATAGCAATCAGCCCCAGCATTTT
J: TRBJ2-2; V: TRBV7-2; size: -; D: -; CDR3: CASSLGLIGELFF; DNA: TGTGCCAGCAGCTTAGGACTAATCGGGGAGCTGTTTTTT
J: TRBJ1-6; V: TRBV5-1; size: -; D: -; CDR3: CASSHVPEGISPLHF; DNA: TGCGCCAGCAGTCATGTCCCCGAGGGGATTTCACCCCTCCACTTT
J: TRBJ2-1; V: TRBV2; size: -; D: -; CDR3: CASDTGTYNEQFF; DNA: TGTGCCAGTGATACAGGGACCTACAATGAGCAGTTCTTC
J: TRBJ1-3; V: TRBV4-3; size: -; D: -; CDR3: CASSQGRNSGNTIYF; DNA: TGCGCCAGCAGCCAAGGGCGAAACTCTGGAAACACCATATATTTT
J: TRBJ2-3; V: TRBV5-5; size: once; D: -; CDR3: CASSLRPTDTQYF; DNA: TGTGCCAGCAGCTTGCGGCCCACAGATACGCAGTATTTT
J: TRBJ1-2; V: TRBV2; size: -; D: -; CDR3: CASSSYLREGYTF; DNA: TGTGCCAGCAGTTCTTACCTCCGGGAAGGCTACACCTTC
J: TRBJ1-1; V: TRBV7-2; size: -; D: -; CDR3: CASSPRRSTEAFF; DNA: TGTGCCAGCAGCCCTCGAAGGTCCACTGAAGCTTTCTTT
J: TRBJ2-3; V: TRBV29-1; size: -; D: -; CDR3: CSVVRGADTQYF; DNA: TGCAGCGTTGTTCGAGGCGCAGATACGCAGTATTTT
J: TRBJ2-3; V: TRBV7-2; size: -; D: -; CDR3: CASRPYRTDTQYF; DNA: TGTGCCAGCAGACCGTACCGAACAGATACGCAGTATTTT
J: TRBJ1-1; V: TRBV4-1; size: -; D: -; CDR3: CASSVIQASNTEAFF; DNA: TGCGCCAGCAGCGTTATACAGGCCTCGAACACTGAAGCTTTCTTT